One and the same sample provided the 19 T cell receptor beta chains below, sequenced in a study of long-term antiretroviral therapy in people with HIV. The assay used was immunoSEQ (version v3.0), run at survey level. TCRdb's table, derived via immunoSEQ multiplex PCR, lists solely in-frame clones and lacks some. Of about 24,000 clones in the sample, 81% were seen once. The starting material was unsorted PBMCs, obtained at the start of antiretroviral therapy, before treatment. The source is a woman between 18 and 29 years old with HIV.

This rearrangement joins TRBV9 to TRBJ2-2; D gene unclear. CDR3 size: 16 residues. V dropped 0 bases and J dropped 0 bases, with 9 bases sitting between them. CDR1 and CDR2 (germline): SGDLS, YYNGEE. Written as DNA, the CDR3 is TGTGCCAGCAGCGTAGATATGGGGACGAACACCGGGGAGCTGTTTTTT. Translated, it gives CASSVDMGTNTGELFF.

V and J are TRBV10-2 and TRBJ2-3, with 11 bases that match TRBD2. CDR1 WSHSY and CDR2 SAAADI come from the germline V gene. There are 16 residues in the CDR3. V lost 6 bases to trimming and J lost 2 bases; unmatched junction nucleotides: 7. CDR3 amino acids: CASRDIAGGDTDTQYF. The CDR3 nucleotides are TGCGCCAGCAGAGATATAGCGGGAGGGGACACAGATACGCAGTATTTT.

This chain joins TRBV2 and TRBJ1-5, with D unresolved. The CDR3 is 13 amino acids. V lost 2 bases and J lost 7, with 9 bases in between. Germline CDR1 and CDR2: SNHLY and FYNNEI. As DNA, the CDR3 is TGTGCCAGCAGTGAATCCTGGAGACAGCCCCAGCATTTT. Residues: CASSESWRQPQHF.

The rearrangement links TRBV11-3 to TRBJ2-1; the D is unclear. Germline V CDR1 and CDR2: SGHNT, YENEEA. The CDR3 contains 13 residues. Trimming left V 3 bases short and J 5 bases short, with 8 bases between. For the CDR3, the DNA is TGTGCCAGCAGCTTTAGACTGAACAATGAGCAGTTCTTC. The encoded protein is CASSFRLNNEQFF.

The rearrangement uses TRBV6-6 and TRBJ2-2; possibly TRBD1 for D (5 bases). Germline assignment: CDR1 MNHNY and CDR2 SVGAGI (reference sequence). The CDR3 is 13 residues long. Trimming stripped 7 bases from V and 6 bases from J, with 12 bases between. The CDR3 spells CASKERGAGELFF. CDR3 in DNA: TGTGCCAGCAAGGAAAGGGGCGCCGGGGAGCTGTTTTTT.

This clone has only a few counts. V usage is TRBV9 and J usage is TRBJ2-1; 10 bases are a match to TRBD2. Germline trimming cut 3 bases from V and 2 bases from J; bases unmatched to any gene: 5. The CDR3 extends over 16 amino acids. CDR1 is SGDLS, CDR2 YYNGEE, per germline. The CDR3, as DNA: TGTGCCAGCAGCGGACCTAGCGGGGGAGCCTACAATGAGCAGTTCTTC. Translation: CASSGPSGGAYNEQFF.

This chain uses TRBV11-2 with TRBJ2-1, with D possibly called TRBD1 or TRBD2 (6 bases each). This CDR3 region has 14 residues. CDR1 SGHAT and CDR2 FQNNGV come from the germline V gene. With 3 bases removed from V and 7 bases from J, the gap between germline ends came to 13 bases. CDR3 in DNA: TGTGCCAGCAGCTTTCGGCAGGGGACTAATGAGCAGTTCTTC. Translation: CASSFRQGTNEQFF.

A few counts support this clone. The chain employs TRBV18 and TRBJ2-7; 7 nucleotides line up with TRBD1. The junction had 7 bases not matched to a gene; V was cut back by 3 bases and J by 5 bases. Germline CDR1 KGHSH, CDR2 LQKENI. CDR3 length equals 14 residues. CDR3 nucleotide sequence: TGTGCCAGCTCACCCGGGACAGCCCGGGACGAGCAGTACTTC. This codes for CASSPGTARDEQYF.

The rearrangement joins TRBV27 to TRBJ2-7; 8 nucleotides align to TRBD1. The CDR3 loop spans 14 amino acids. V shed 5 bases, J shed 4 bases, and the junction held 7 bases outside the gene matches. CDR1 MNHEY and CDR2 SMNVEV come from the germline V gene (reference sequence). This chain's CDR3 is CASSKTGGTYEQYF. Here the CDR3 DNA reads TGTGCCAGCAGTAAAACAGGGGGTACGTACGAGCAGTACTTC.

The rearrangement joins TRBV7-8 to TRBJ1-4, with 10 bases identical to TRBD1. Trimming at V came to 0 bases and at J to 8 bases, leaving 3 bases not matched to a gene. In germline, CDR1 is SGHVS, CDR2 FQNEAQ. The CDR3 sequence is 15 residues long. In nucleotides, the CDR3 is TGTGCCAGCAGCTTAGCGGACAGGGGGGGAGAAAAACTGTTTTTT. Translation: CASSLADRGGEKLFF.

CDR3 loop: CASSLAENNSPLHF. The CDR3 DNA reads TGTGCCAGCAGCTTAGCAGAGAATAATTCACCCCTCCACTTT. The genes are TRBV11-2 and TRBJ1-6; D gene ambiguous. Trimming shortened V by 1 base and J by 5 bases, and 6 bases separated the two germline ends. Germline loops: CDR1 SGHAT, CDR2 FQNNGV. The CDR3 extends over 14 amino acids.

The chain joins TRBV4-2 to TRBJ1-1, with 7 positions matching TRBD1. J lost 1 base, V lost 0 bases, and 8 bases had no gene match. CDR3 length: 17 amino acids. The germline gives CDR1 LGHNA, CDR2 YNFKEQ. The CDR3: CASSQDLRGHENTEAFF. Here the CDR3 DNA reads TGTGCCAGCAGCCAAGATCTAAGGGGGCATGAGAACACTGAAGCTTTCTTT.

The rearrangement uses TRBV28 and TRBJ2-7; weak D call: TRBD1 (6 bases). Germline loops: CDR1 MDHEN, CDR2 SYDVKM. V lost 1 base, J lost 5 bases, and 6 bases lay in between. This CDR3 has 12 amino acids. The CDR3 here is CASSLYRDEQYF. CDR3 DNA sequence: TGTGCCAGCAGTTTATACAGGGACGAGCAGTACTTC.

This clone appeared a single time. The chain carries TRBV18 and TRBJ2-2; D might be TRBD1 (5 bases). This CDR3 region has 14 residues. V lost 3 bases and J 5 bases, leaving 10 bases between the germline ends. Per the germline V gene, CDR1 is KGHSH and CDR2 is LQKENI. Written as DNA, the CDR3 is TGTGCCAGCTCACCCCCGACAGTTACCGGGGAGCTGTTTTTT. This translates into CASSPPTVTGELFF.

The chain is built from TRBV14 and TRBJ1-2; TRBD1 might be the D (5 bases). This CDR3 is 16 amino acids long. V was trimmed by 5 bases and J by 3 bases, leaving 19 bases between them. The V gene's germline CDR1 is SGHDN and CDR2 FVKESK. DNA of the CDR3: TGTGCCAGCAGCTTGACCGGGACCGCAAGGGACTATGGCTACACCTTC. Amino acids: CASSLTGTARDYGYTF.

The chain has TRBV11-2 and TRBJ2-7; no clear D gene. This CDR3 region has 14 residues. The germline V and J ends were trimmed by 3 bases and 4 bases, with 13 bases remaining between them. Germline assignment: CDR1 SGHAT and CDR2 FQNNGV. The CDR3 DNA reads as TGTGCCAGCAGCTTTGGTACTACCAATTACGAGCAGTACTTC. Protein: CASSFGTTNYEQYF.

The chain employs TRBV7-9 and TRBJ2-1; 8 nucleotides align to TRBD1. The junction had 7 bases not matched to a gene; V was cut back by 5 bases and J by 4 bases. CDR3 length equals 15 residues. Germline V gene data show CDR1 as SEHNR and CDR2 as FQNEAQ (reference sequence). CDR3 nucleotides: TGTGCCAGCAGCGGACAGGGTGCACATTACAATGAGCAGTTCTTC. Translation gives CASSGQGAHYNEQFF. The complete variable domain, with remaining parts taken from reference TRBV7-9 and TRBJ2-1, reads DTGVSQNPRHKITKRGQNVTFRCDPISEHNRLYWYRQTLGQGPEFLTYFQNEAQLEKSRLLSDRFSAERPKGSFSTLEIQRTEQGDSAMYLCASSGQGAHYNEQFFGPGTRLTVL.

The rearrangement links TRBV7-9 to TRBJ2-3, with D possibly being TRBD1 or TRBD2 (6 bases each). Trimming pared 2 bases from V and 1 base from J, leaving 13 bases between. CDR1 is SEHNR and CDR2 is FQNEAQ in the germline V gene (reference sequence). The CDR3 is 16 residues long. CDR3 DNA: TGTGCCAGCAGCTTATTCGTCGGGGGCCGCACAGATACGCAGTATTTT. It yields the protein CASSLFVGGRTDTQYF.

V gene TRBV6-1 combines with J gene TRBJ1-4; D may be TRBD1 (6 bases). This CDR3 has 15 residues. Trimming stripped 4 bases from V and 5 bases from J, with 14 bases between. Germline V gene lookup returns CDR1 MNHNS and CDR2 SASEGT. The CDR3 here is CASSARPGQNEKLFF. CDR3 sequence (DNA): TGTGCCAGCAGTGCCCGCCCTGGACAGAATGAAAAACTGTTTTTT.